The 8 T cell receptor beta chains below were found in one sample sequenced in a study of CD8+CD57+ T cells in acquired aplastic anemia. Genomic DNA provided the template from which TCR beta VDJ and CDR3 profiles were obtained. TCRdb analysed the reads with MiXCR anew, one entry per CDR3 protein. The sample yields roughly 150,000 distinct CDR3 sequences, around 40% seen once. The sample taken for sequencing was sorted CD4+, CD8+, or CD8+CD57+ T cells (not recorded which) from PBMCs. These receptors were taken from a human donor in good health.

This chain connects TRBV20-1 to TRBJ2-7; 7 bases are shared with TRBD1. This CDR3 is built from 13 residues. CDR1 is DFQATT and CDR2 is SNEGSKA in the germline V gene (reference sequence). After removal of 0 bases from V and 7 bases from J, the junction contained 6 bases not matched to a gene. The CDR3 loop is CSARDLTGREQYF. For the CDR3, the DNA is TGCAGTGCTAGAGATTTGACAGGGCGTGAGCAGTACTTC.

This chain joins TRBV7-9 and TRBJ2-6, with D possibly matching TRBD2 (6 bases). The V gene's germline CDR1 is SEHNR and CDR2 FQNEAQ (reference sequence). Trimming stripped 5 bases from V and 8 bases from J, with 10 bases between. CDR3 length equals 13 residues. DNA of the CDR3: TGTGCCAGCAGCGTTGCGGGACCCAACGTCCTGACTTTC. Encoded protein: CASSVAGPNVLTF.

The CDR3 region has the DNA TGCAGTGCTAGAGATAGGGGGAGTCCTAACGGCACTGAAGCTTTCTTT. It specifies CSARDRGSPNGTEAFF. The V gene is TRBV20-1, the J gene TRBJ1-1; a possible D gene is TRBD1 (6 bases). There are 16 residues in the CDR3. Germline V gene lookup returns CDR1 DFQATT and CDR2 SNEGSKA (reference sequence). V lost 0 bases, J lost 4 bases, and 18 bases lay in between.

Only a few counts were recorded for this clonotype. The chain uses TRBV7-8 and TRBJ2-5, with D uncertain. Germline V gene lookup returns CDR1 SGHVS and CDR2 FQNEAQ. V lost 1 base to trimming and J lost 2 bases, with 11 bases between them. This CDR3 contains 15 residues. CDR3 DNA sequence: TGTGCCAGCAGCTTAGGGGTCCAGCTTCAAGAGACCCAGTACTTC. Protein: CASSLGVQLQETQYF.

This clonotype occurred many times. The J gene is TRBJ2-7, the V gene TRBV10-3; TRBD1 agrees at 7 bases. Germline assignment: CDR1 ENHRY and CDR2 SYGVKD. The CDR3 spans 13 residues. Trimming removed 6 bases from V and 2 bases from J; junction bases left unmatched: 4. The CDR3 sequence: CAISGTDTYEQYF. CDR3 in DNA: TGTGCCATCAGCGGGACAGATACCTACGAGCAGTACTTC.

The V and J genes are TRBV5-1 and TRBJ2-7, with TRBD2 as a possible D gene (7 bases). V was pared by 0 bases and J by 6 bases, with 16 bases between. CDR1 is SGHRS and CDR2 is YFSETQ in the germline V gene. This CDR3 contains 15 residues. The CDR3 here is CASSLAGLGGAEQYF. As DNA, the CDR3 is TGCGCCAGCAGCTTGGCCGGACTAGGGGGGGCCGAGCAGTACTTC.

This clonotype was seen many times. The CDR3 spells CASSPLTGLSEQFF. CDR3 sequence (DNA): TGTGCCAGCAGTCCTCTTACAGGGTTAAGTGAGCAGTTCTTC. The chain uses TRBV12-3 or TRBV12-4 and TRBJ2-1; TRBD1 is a possible D gene (6 bases). The ends were cut back, 5 bases at V and 9 bases at J, with 17 bases in the middle. This CDR3 region has 14 residues.

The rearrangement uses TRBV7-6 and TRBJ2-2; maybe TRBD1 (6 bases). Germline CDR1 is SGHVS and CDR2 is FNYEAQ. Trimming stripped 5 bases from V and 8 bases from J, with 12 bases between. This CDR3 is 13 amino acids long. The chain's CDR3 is CASSQRGTGELFF. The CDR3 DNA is TGTGCCAGCAGCCAAAGAGGGACAGGGGAGCTGTTTTTT.